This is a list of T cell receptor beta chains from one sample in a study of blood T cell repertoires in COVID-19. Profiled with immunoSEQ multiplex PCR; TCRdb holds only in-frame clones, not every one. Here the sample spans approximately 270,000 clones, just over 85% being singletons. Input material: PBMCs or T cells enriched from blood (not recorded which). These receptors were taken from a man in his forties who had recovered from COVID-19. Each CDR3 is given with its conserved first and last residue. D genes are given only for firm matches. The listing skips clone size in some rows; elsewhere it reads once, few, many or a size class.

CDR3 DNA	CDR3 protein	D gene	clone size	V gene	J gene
TGTGCCACCAGTGATTTTGCAGGGGCGGGTCAGCCCCAGCATTTT	CATSDFAGAGQPQHF	-	few	TRBV24-1	TRBJ1-5
TGTGCCAGTAGTATAGGAGGGGGCGAGGCAGATACGCAGTATTTT	CASSIGGGEADTQYF	TRBD1	-	TRBV19	TRBJ2-3
TGCGCCAGCAGTCTGATCCCCACAGGGAGAGCTGGAAACACCATATATTTT	CASSLIPTGRAGNTIYF	-	-	TRBV23-1	TRBJ1-3
TGTGCCAGCAGCCAAGATTGGGACAGTGGGGGCTACACCTTC	CASSQDWDSGGYTF	TRBD1	-	TRBV3-1/TRBV3-2	TRBJ1-2
TGTGCCAGCAGCCAAGAGAGCCTAGACAATGAGCAGTTCTTC	CASSQESLDNEQFF	-	-	TRBV14	TRBJ2-1
TGTGCCAGCAGTCCGGGACAGCGCTACACCTTC	CASSPGQRYTF	TRBD1	-	TRBV2	TRBJ1-2
TGTGCCAGCAGCTTGGTGTTGGTGAGGGGGTCAGGGGCCAACGTCCTGACTTTC	CASSLVLVRGSGANVLTF	-	once	TRBV5-5	TRBJ2-6
TGTGCCAGCTCACCCCGACTAGACTACAATGAGCAGTTCTTC	CASSPRLDYNEQFF	-	-	TRBV18	TRBJ2-1
TGTGCCAGCAGTTCTCAGGGTAGCAATCAGCCCCAGCATTTT	CASSSQGSNQPQHF	-	-	TRBV6-5	TRBJ1-5
TGTGCCAGCAGGGAGGACGGAATATTTTATGGCTACACCTTC	CASREDGIFYGYTF	-	-	TRBV6-5	TRBJ1-2
TGTGCCAGCAGCAGAGGAAGGGGTTCCTACGAGCAGTACTTC	CASSRGRGSYEQYF	-	-	TRBV3-1/TRBV3-2	TRBJ2-7
TGCGCCAGCAGCCAAGAAAGACTAGCAAAGCCAGATACGCAGTATTTT	CASSQERLAKPDTQYF	TRBD2	-	TRBV4-1	TRBJ2-3
TGTGCCAGCAGTGTGGCCCCGCCCCAGTACTTC	CASSVAPPQYF	-	-	TRBV2	TRBJ2-5
TGCGCCAGCAGCCAAGATCGGGATAGCGGAGTCCTAGCCAAAAACATTCAGTACTTC	CASSQDRDSGVLAKNIQYF	-	-	TRBV4-1	TRBJ2-4
TGCAGCGTTGAAGGGCAGGGTGGCTACGAGCAGTACTTC	CSVEGQGGYEQYF	-	-	TRBV29-1	TRBJ2-7
TGTGCCAGCAGCCAGATATTGTCCAAAAACATTCAGTACTTC	CASSQILSKNIQYF	-	-	TRBV5-6	TRBJ2-4
TGCGCCAGCAGCTTGGGAGGCAGGGCCCACACCGGGGAGCTGTTTTTT	CASSLGGRAHTGELFF	-	-	TRBV5-1	TRBJ2-2
TGTGCCTGGAGACAAACCAACACTGAAGCTTTCTTT	CAWRQTNTEAFF	-	-	TRBV30	TRBJ1-1
TGCGCCAGCAGCCTAGCGGGGCGCAATGAGCAGTTCTTC	CASSLAGRNEQFF	TRBD2	-	TRBV5-1	TRBJ2-1
TGCGCCAGCAGCCCCAACTCTGGGGCCAACGTCCTGACTTTC	CASSPNSGANVLTF	-	-	TRBV5-1	TRBJ2-6
TGTGCCTGGGGACTGACCGGGGAGCTGTTTTTT	CAWGLTGELFF	-	-	TRBV30	TRBJ2-2
TGTGCCAGCAGTCCCAGCGGACCCTCCTACAATGAGCAGTTCTTC	CASSPSGPSYNEQFF	-	-	TRBV7-9	TRBJ2-1
TGCGCCAGCAGCCACGAGGGGAGACAGGGAGCCAGAGAAAAACTGTTTTTT	CASSHEGRQGAREKLFF	TRBD1	-	TRBV4-1	TRBJ1-4
TGTGCCAGTAGTATGGGCTCAGACAACACTGAAGCTTTCTTT	CASSMGSDNTEAFF	-	-	TRBV19	TRBJ1-1
TGTGCCAGCAGCCACTCGTACGGCTCCAGGGGGGACACCTTC	CASSHSYGSRGDTF	TRBD1	-	TRBV3-1/TRBV3-2	TRBJ1-2
TGTGCCAGCAGCACCGGGATGAACACTGAAGCTTTCTTT	CASSTGMNTEAFF	-	-	TRBV7-2	TRBJ1-1
TGTGCCAGCAGCATAGCGGGGGGTTTTCATGAGCAGTTCTTC	CASSIAGGFHEQFF	TRBD2	many	TRBV3-1/TRBV3-2	TRBJ2-1
TGTGCCAGCACCCTGGGGAGCGGGAGCACAGATACGCAGTATTTT	CASTLGSGSTDTQYF	-	few	TRBV6-5	TRBJ2-3
TGTGCCAGTAGTTCAGGGGTCGGACAAGTTAACTATGGCTACACCTTC	CASSSGVGQVNYGYTF	-	-	TRBV19	TRBJ1-2
TGTGCCATTGGACTAGCTCCCAATGAGCAGTTCTTC	CAIGLAPNEQFF	TRBD2	-	TRBV10-3	TRBJ2-1
TGCGCCAGCAGCGGACCACTAGCGGGGGAAAGGAATGAGCAGTTCTTC	CASSGPLAGERNEQFF	TRBD2	-	TRBV5-1	TRBJ2-1
TGTGCCAGCAGTGTGTACAGGGGAGACTATGGCTACACCTTC	CASSVYRGDYGYTF	TRBD1	-	TRBV7-9	TRBJ1-2
TGTGCCAGCAGCCAAGGGTCAGGGGCCGGATACGAGCAGTACTTC	CASSQGSGAGYEQYF	-	-	TRBV3-1/TRBV3-2	TRBJ2-7
TGTGCCAGCAGCGTGAGCGGATTGAACACCGGGGAGCTGTTTTTT	CASSVSGLNTGELFF	-	-	TRBV9	TRBJ2-2
TGTGCCAGCAGTTTACGGGCTTCGGGGGGAGCCTACGAGCAGTACTTC	CASSLRASGGAYEQYF	TRBD2	-	TRBV27	TRBJ2-7